This T cell receptor beta chain was documented in a study of blood T cell repertoires in COVID-19. Germline V gives CDR1 SGHRS, CDR2 YFSETQ. Trimming stripped 4 bases from V and 5 bases from J, with 19 bases between. The CDR3 is 15 residues long. TCRdb keeps only in-frame clones here, not all; method: immunoSEQ multiplex PCR. Of about 210,000 clones listed, under 95% were seen once; the top ten hold under 1.5%. The chain combines TRBV5-1 with TRBJ2-7, with a weak D call TRBD2 (7 bases). This clonotype was sampled from a young man with acute or convalescent COVID-19. The specimen sequenced was peripheral blood. The CDR3 DNA follows: TGCGCCAGCAGCGCTCGGGGGCGGGAGCGCGACGAGCAGTACTTC. It codes for CASSARGRERDEQYF.